The entry below describes one T cell receptor beta chain. This specimen belongs to a study of blood T cell repertoires in COVID-19. Study-level information: Donors in the United States, Italy and Spain gave samples during acute or convalescent COVID-19. PBMCs, B-cell-depleted T cells, or T cells were the source of the cDNA or gDNA that made up the material.

Method: immunoSEQ multiplex PCR; TCRdb's copy keeps in-frame clones and lacks some. The repertoire consists of 150,000 to 200,000 clones, with around 80% occurring once and the leading ten covering around 15%. The CDR3 sequence is 15 residues long. J lost 0 bases, V lost 7 bases, and 9 bases had no gene match. Germline V gives CDR1 SQVTM, CDR2 ANQGSEA. A case of COVID-19 had been met by exposed participants within 2 weeks before study entry. The V and J genes are TRBV29-1 and TRBJ2-1; 7 nucleotides align to TRBD2. This sequence originates from a man in his fifties or sixties who had been exposed to COVID-19. The sequenced sample consisted of PBMCs or T cells enriched from blood (not recorded which). The DNA for the CDR3 is TGCAGCGCTCCCCCAGCGGGAAGCTCCTACAATGAGCAGTTCTTC. Translation: CSAPPAGSSYNEQFF.